These 16 T cell receptor beta chains originate from one sample sequenced in a study of T cell changes during pregnancy in multiple sclerosis. Profiling relied on immunoSEQ multiplex PCR, and the TCRdb table lists in-frame clones only, not all of them. The repertoire holds approximately 27,000 clones, less than 90% seen once, with around 8% in the top ten. The sequenced sample was CD8+ T cells from peripheral blood mononuclear cells, obtained before pregnancy. The receptor source for this set is a female donor with multiple sclerosis, enrolled in a pregnancy study.

A few counts support this clone. V gene TRBV6-1 combines with J gene TRBJ2-2; 7 bases are a match to TRBD2. Germline CDR1 is MNHNS and CDR2 is SASEGT. V lost 2 bases, J lost 5 bases, and 8 bases stayed unmatched. CDR3 length: 16 residues. The CDR3 region is CASSELAGVGTGELFF. In DNA, the CDR3 is TGTGCCAGCAGTGAACTCGCGGGGGTTGGTACCGGGGAGCTGTTTTTT.

The chain employs TRBV4-1 and TRBJ2-1, with 15 positions matching TRBD2. The germline V gene encodes CDR1 MGHRA and CDR2 YSYEKL. Unmatched junction bases numbered 12, after V lost 3 bases and J lost 0 bases. The CDR3 extends over 21 amino acids. The CDR3 spells CASSHPSRTSGGGISYNEQFF. CDR3 sequence (DNA): TGCGCCAGCAGCCATCCCTCCCGGACTAGCGGGGGGGGAATCTCCTACAATGAGCAGTTCTTC.

The V and J genes are TRBV13 and TRBJ2-1, with D unresolved. Per germline, CDR1 PRHDT and CDR2 FYEKMQ (reference sequence). The V and J ends lost 4 bases and 4 bases respectively, with 17 bases between them. There are 16 residues in the CDR3. The DNA for the CDR3 is TGTGCCAGCAGCTCCGCCGAGGCCGACCTGTACAATGAGCAGTTCTTC. Residues: CASSSAEADLYNEQFF.

V usage is TRBV6-5 and J usage is TRBJ1-5; a weak D match, TRBD1 (5 bases). The CDR3 consists of 13 residues. CDR1 is MNHEY, CDR2 SVGAGI, per germline. V shed 7 bases and J shed 9 bases, with 16 bases lying between them. CDR3: CASTSGARGPQHF. CDR3 nucleotides: TGTGCCAGCACAAGTGGGGCACGTGGGCCCCAGCATTTT.

The chain has TRBV6-1 and TRBJ2-2; 9 bases align to TRBD1. This CDR3 contains 15 residues. Looked up from germline, CDR1 is MNHNS and CDR2 is SASEGT. With 4 bases clipped from V and 5 bases from J, the junction kept 5 bases outside the gene matches. The CDR3 here is CASSGTGGWTGELFF. CDR3 nucleotides: TGTGCCAGCAGTGGAACAGGGGGCTGGACCGGGGAGCTGTTTTTT.

This chain uses TRBV5-1 with TRBJ2-1; a weak D match, TRBD2 (7 bases). The CDR3 contains 15 residues. V dropped 2 bases and J dropped 8 bases, with 17 bases sitting between them. Germline CDR1 and CDR2: SGHRS and YFSETQ. CDR3 region: CASSFRGAGVDEQFF. The CDR3 coding sequence is TGCGCCAGCAGCTTTCGGGGGGCGGGAGTGGATGAGCAGTTCTTC.

The chain employs TRBV4-1 and TRBJ2-1; 12 positions match TRBD2. CDR1 MGHRA and CDR2 YSYEKL come from the germline V gene. The length of the CDR3 is 15 residues. Unmatched junction bases numbered 7, after V lost 8 bases and J lost 5 bases. As DNA, the CDR3 is TGCGCCAGCCGTATGACTAGCGGGGGCCACAATGAGCAGTTCTTC. Translating gives CASRMTSGGHNEQFF.

The CDR3 DNA sequence: TGTGCCAGCAGTTTCGGACACTCCTACGAGCAGTACTTC. Its translation is CASSFGHSYEQYF. This chain uses TRBV28 with TRBJ2-7; a weak D match, TRBD1 (5 bases). Germline V gives CDR1 MDHEN, CDR2 SYDVKM. V was shortened by 3 bases and J by 0 bases, with 6 bases between the two germline ends. The CDR3 covers 13 residues.

This CDR3 reads CASSSYQYNYGYTF. CDR3 nucleotides: TGTGCCAGCAGCTCCTACCAATATAACTATGGCTACACCTTC. V and J are TRBV7-2 and TRBJ1-2, with D unresolved. Germline V gives CDR1 SGHTA, CDR2 FQGNSA. Trimming took off 4 bases at V and 1 base at J, with 10 bases between the two ends. CDR3 size: 14 residues.

The chain links TRBV7-9 to TRBJ1-1; D unclear. Germline V CDR1 and CDR2: SEHNR, FQNEAQ (reference sequence). This CDR3 is 13 amino acids long. The V and J ends lost 1 base and 8 bases respectively, with 11 bases between them. The CDR3 DNA reads TGTGCCAGCAGCTTAGTAAAGGCGACAGAAGCTTTCTTT. It is translated as CASSLVKATEAFF.

The chain combines TRBV27 with TRBJ1-5; 8 bases line up with TRBD1. CDR1 is MNHEY and CDR2 is SMNVEV in the germline V gene (reference sequence). V shed 3 bases and J 7 bases; nucleotides not matched to a gene: 8. The CDR3 totals 15 residues. DNA for the CDR3: TGTGCCAGCAGTTTTACCCAGGGGGCTGGGCAGCCCCAGCATTTT. Protein: CASSFTQGAGQPQHF.

J is TRBJ2-1 and V is TRBV7-2; 8 bases are a match to TRBD1. J was trimmed by 4 bases and V by 5 bases; bases with no gene match: 7. The length of the CDR3 is 15 residues. Germline V CDR1 and CDR2: SGHTA, FQGNSA. The CDR3 protein is CASSPGGSRYNEQFF. CDR3 DNA: TGTGCCAGCAGCCCAGGGGGCTCGAGGTACAATGAGCAGTTCTTC. Looking up the rest from reference TRBV7-2 and TRBJ2-1 gives the full variable domain: GAGVSQSPSNKVTEKGKDVELRCDPISGHTALYWYRQSLGQGLEFLIYFQGNSAPDKSGLPSDRFSAERTGGSVSTLTIQRTQQEDSAVYLCASSPGGSRYNEQFFGPGTRLTVL.

The V call is TRBV28, the J call TRBJ2-3, with D perhaps matching TRBD1 (5 bases). The CDR3 has 16 amino acids. V was shortened by 4 bases and J by 0 bases, with 14 bases between the two germline ends. The V gene's germline CDR1 is MDHEN and CDR2 SYDVKM. DNA of the CDR3: TGTGCCAGCAGTTACGTCGACAGCCCGAGCACAGATACGCAGTATTTT. It codes for CASSYVDSPSTDTQYF.

This clone is classed as medium-sized (0.01 to 0.1%). The chain has TRBV4-2 and TRBJ2-7; 11 nucleotides match TRBD2. J gave up 2 bases and V 0 bases, and 3 bases lay outside the gene matches. The CDR3 length is 16 residues. Germline values: CDR1 LGHNA, CDR2 YNFKEQ. The CDR3 DNA follows: TGTGCCAGCAGCCAAGATGGTAGCGGGGGGGCCTACGAGCAGTACTTC. It is translated as CASSQDGSGGAYEQYF.

J is TRBJ1-2 and V is TRBV15; 10 bases align to TRBD1. V shed 1 base and J 9 bases; nucleotides not matched to a gene: 8. CDR1 is LNHNV, CDR2 YYDKDF, per germline (reference sequence). This CDR3 comprises 15 residues. The CDR3 protein is CATSRVVGQGNSYTF. For the CDR3, the DNA is TGTGCCACCAGCAGAGTCGTGGGACAGGGGAATAGCTACACCTTC.

The rearrangement joins TRBV4-1 to TRBJ1-4; possible D gene TRBD1, 6 bases. The V gene's germline CDR1 is MGHRA and CDR2 YSYEKL. The CDR3 contains 15 residues. V was shortened by 2 bases and J by 7 bases, with 14 bases between the two germline ends. The CDR3 reads CASSQLYRVTEKLFF. The CDR3, as DNA: TGCGCCAGCAGCCAACTATACAGGGTTACTGAAAAACTGTTTTTT.